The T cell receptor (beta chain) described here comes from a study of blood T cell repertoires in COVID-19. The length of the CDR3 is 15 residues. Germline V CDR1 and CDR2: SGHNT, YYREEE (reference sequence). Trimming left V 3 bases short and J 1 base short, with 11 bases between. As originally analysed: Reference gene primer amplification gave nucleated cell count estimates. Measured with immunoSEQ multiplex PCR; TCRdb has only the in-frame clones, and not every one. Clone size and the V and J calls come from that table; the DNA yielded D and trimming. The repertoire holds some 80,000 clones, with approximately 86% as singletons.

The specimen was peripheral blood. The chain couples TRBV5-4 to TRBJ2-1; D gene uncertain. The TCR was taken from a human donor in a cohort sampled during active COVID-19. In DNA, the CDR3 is TGTGCCAGCAGCTCCATAGCCCAGTCCTACAATGAGCAGTTCTTC. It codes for CASSSIAQSYNEQFF. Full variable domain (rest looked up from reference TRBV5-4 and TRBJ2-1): ETGVTQSPTHLIKTRGQQVTLRCSSQSGHNTVSWYQQALGQGPQFIFQYYREEENGRGNFPPRFSGLQFPNYSSELNVNALELDDSALYLCASSSIAQSYNEQFFGPGTRLTVL.